The clone carrying this TCR beta chain turned up a few times. Described time point: newly diagnosed GD, antithyroid drugs for less than 3 months. PBMC-extracted RNA yielded the TCR library. Arm-PCR of CDR3 regions and iRepertoire HTBI primers were used to build TCR beta libraries. Using its own MiXCR run on the multiplex PCR reads, TCRdb lists one record per CDR3 protein. This table has approximately 560,000 distinct CDR3 sequences, more than 15% appearing once. This specimen comes from a study of regulatory T cells in long-lasting Graves disease. These sequences were also reported in another study, on T cells in Graves' hyperthyroidism and ophthalmopathy. This second report adds: Patients were excluded for uncontrolled infection, other autoimmune disease, pregnancy or lactation. The primer set for the first-round RT-PCR of the TCR CDR3 was HTBI. Stable hyperthyroidism and ophthalmopathy were separated using 13 V-J signatures. The model forecast ophthalmopathy, anticipating it by a median approximately 6.1 months before onset.

This receptor was taken from a man younger than 30 with Graves disease. This material consisted of peripheral blood mononuclear cells (PBMCs), taken at new diagnosis, from a patient treated with antithyroid drugs.

The CDR3, as DNA: TGTGCCAGCACCCCGTACAGGACACACACCGGGGAGCTGTTTTTT. Translation: CASTPYRTHTGELFF. The J gene is TRBJ2-2, the V gene TRBV9; possible D gene TRBD1, 5 bases. Per the germline V gene, CDR1 is SGDLS and CDR2 is YYNGEE. The CDR3 is 15 amino acids. The ends were cut back, 6 bases at V and 3 bases at J, with 15 bases in the middle.